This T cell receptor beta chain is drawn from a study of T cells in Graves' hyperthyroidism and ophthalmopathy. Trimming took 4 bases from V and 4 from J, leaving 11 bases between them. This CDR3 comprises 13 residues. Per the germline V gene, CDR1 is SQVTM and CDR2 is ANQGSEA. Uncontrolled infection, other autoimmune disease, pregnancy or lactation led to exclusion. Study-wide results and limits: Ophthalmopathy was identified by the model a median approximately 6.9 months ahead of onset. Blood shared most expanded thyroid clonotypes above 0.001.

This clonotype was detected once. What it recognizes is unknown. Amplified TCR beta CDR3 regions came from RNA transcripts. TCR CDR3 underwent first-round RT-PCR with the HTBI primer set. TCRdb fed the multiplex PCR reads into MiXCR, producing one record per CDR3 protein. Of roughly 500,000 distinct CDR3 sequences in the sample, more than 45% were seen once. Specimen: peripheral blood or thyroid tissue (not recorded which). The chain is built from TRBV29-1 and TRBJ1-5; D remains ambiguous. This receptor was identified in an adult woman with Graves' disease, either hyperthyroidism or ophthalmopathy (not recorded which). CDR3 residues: CSVGNSRNQPQHF. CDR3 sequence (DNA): TGCAGCGTTGGCAATTCGAGGAATCAGCCCCAGCATTTT.